This T cell receptor beta chain was sequenced in a study of CD8 T cells in ankylosing spondylitis. The V segment lost 4 bases and the J segment 6 bases; nucleotides outside the gene matches: 8. CDR3 size: 15 residues. CDR1 and CDR2 (germline): LGHNA, YNFKEQ. This clonotype was detected ten times or more. Its antigen is still unknown. Study results and caveats: Before this, some motif variants had been reported in reactive arthritis synovial fluid and blood.

The authors made TCR beta libraries by quantitative 5'-RACE with molecular barcodes. TCRdb itself ran the 5' RACE reads through MiXCR, one entry per CDR3 protein. This table holds roughly 120,000 distinct CDR3 sequences, roughly 15% found once. The chain joins TRBV4-2 to TRBJ2-3, with 9 bases aligning to TRBD1. This receptor was obtained from a female donor with ankylosing spondylitis or in good health (not recorded which). Material: blood, either unsorted or a sorted T cell fraction (not recorded which). This CDR3 is CASSRSGQGLDTQYF. The CDR3 DNA reads as TGTGCCAGCAGCCGTTCGGGACAGGGTTTGGATACGCAGTATTTT.